This TCR beta chain originates from a study of blood T cells in healthy people across ages (dated by TCRdb to between 2015 and 2017). In terms of the full investigation: In model experiments, template switching captured roughly one uniquely barcoded TCR beta cDNA molecule for every two T cells. To avoid experimental bias, donors of different ages were distributed randomly across sequencing lanes. Using deep sequencing normalized with unique cDNA molecular identifiers, the study measured how TCR beta repertoire diversity changes with age. Two additional independent replicas of 1 million unique cDNA reads from the same blood draw were analyzed for two donors (one aged 18 to 30 and one aged 80 or older). The donors were split into four age groups: young (average 16 years), middle-aged (about 40), aged (about 62) and long-lived (over 75).

Donors were roughly 40 systemically healthy Caucasian individuals from Russia aged roughly 6 to 95 years. Roughly 10 milliliters of peripheral blood were drawn from each donor into EDTA-treated Vacutainer tubes. PBMCs were isolated by Ficoll-Paque density-gradient centrifugation, with at least 6 million obtained per sample. Trizol reagent was used to extract total RNA from PBMCs, with at least 5.5 micrograms per sample. The percentages of naive CD45RAhigh/CD27high T cells were determined by flow cytometry on a PBMC aliquot from every donor. V ends up 1 base short and J 3 bases short, with an unmatched junction base count of 3. Looking up the germline V gene (reference sequence) yields CDR1 MNHEY and CDR2 SMNVEV. There are 15 amino acids in the CDR3, from cysteine to phenylalanine inclusive. Left in the record is the CDR3 DNA by itself, 45 bases read in frame from the first base. Library prep was done by 5' RACE. Sequencing was performed on an Illumina HiSeq 2500. A second PCR of roughly 7 to 11 cycles was run with a J-beta primer mix and a sample-barcoded 5' primer. Each TCR beta cDNA molecule received a unique molecular identifier from a template-switch 5' adaptor carrying 12 random nucleotides. Each sample yielded at least 2.5 million CDR3-containing paired-end reads. The Mint cDNA synthesis kit, primed by a TRBC-specific oligonucleotide, was used to synthesize first-strand cDNA from all RNA. All cDNA was treated with uracil-DNA glycosylase and then went through a first 18-cycle PCR with the universal primers M1SS and BC2_uni_R. Under the source paper's analysis protocol: Normalization of each sample was performed by random selection of 1 million high-quality reads, each carrying a distinct molecular identifier. Reads sharing molecular identifiers were discarded rather than binned into consensus sequences. MiTCR, set to a Q25 quality threshold and the strictest error-elimination algorithm, was used for CDR3 identification, clonotype clustering and error correction. A nonparametric unseen species model using Euler transformation provided a lower-bound estimate of total TCR beta diversity. The public reads were run again by TCRdb, first through fastp at Q25 and then through MiXCR, and only productive beta chains were kept. Records with the same CDR3 protein are collapsed into one entry carrying the most frequent genes and DNA. These V and J calls are TCRdb output, not the study's own analysis. This sample lists 1.4 million to 1.5 million distinct CDR3 sequences; 35% to 45% were detected once. Of the sample, approximately 7.9% falls within the top ten clones.

To note about this clonotype: What antigen it recognizes has not been identified. No per-base quality is available; no much larger clone lies one base away.

Results and caveats for the whole study, not just this receptor: Conclusive comparison of naive and antigen-experienced compartments was prevented by the profiling of bulk unsorted PBMCs. The percentage of naive T cells measured by flow cytometry correlated strongly with observed TCR beta diversity. Total diversity estimates from one million sequenced T cells were considered lower bounds and underestimates. Compared with the aged group, more naive CD4+ T cells, fewer expanded clones and increased TCR diversity were shown by the long-lived group, suggesting age selection. Because donor CMV infection status was unknown, age-related changes in expanded clonotypes were potentially confounded. Observed TCR beta diversity per million T cells fell roughly linearly with age, and a significant reduction was already apparent by age about 38.

The sequencing input was blood. The sequence links TRBV27 to TRBJ1-1; the junction holds 9 bases that match TRBD1. The receptor comes from a woman aged 18-30 years in good health. The DNA sequence reads TGTGCCAGCAGTTTATTTTGGACAGGGGACACTGAAGCTTTCTTT. It specifies CASSLFWTGDTEAFF.